Listed below are T cell receptor beta chains from one sample, sequenced in a study of shared T cell receptors in the human thymus. Some clones are missing from TCRdb's copy, which holds only in-frame ones; the method was immunoSEQ multiplex PCR. The sample has over 650,000 clones; 87% are singletons. This sample also appeared in a second study, on human thymus T cells.

Sequenced: thymocytes. The source is a boy in the first two years of life with a congenital heart defect. Each CDR3 is given with its conserved first and last residue. The D gene is left open where the match is weak. Rows may omit the clone size; those that give it use once, few, many or a size class.

j_gene	v_gene	abundance	d_gene	CDR3nt	CDR3aa
TRBJ1-3	TRBV6-1	once	NA	TGTGCCAGCAGTGATCCAAACCCCGGGAAGTGGAACACCATATATTTT	CASSDPNPGKWNTIYF
TRBJ2-5	TRBV10-3	NA	TRBD2	TGTGCCGTCACGACTAGCGGGAGGTTTGAGACCCAGTACTTC	CAVTTSGRFETQYF
TRBJ1-1	TRBV10-3	NA	TRBD1	TGTGCCATCAGCCCGGGACAGGGGGCACCTGAAGCTTTCTTT	CAISPGQGAPEAFF
TRBJ2-5	TRBV6-5	NA	NA	TGTGCCAGCAGCAAAAAAGAGACCCAGTACTTC	CASSKKETQYF
TRBJ2-1	TRBV27	once	NA	TGTGCCAGCAGTTTACTCCCGGGCGGGCGGGACAATGAGCAGTTCTTC	CASSLLPGGRDNEQFF
TRBJ2-2	TRBV27	NA	NA	TGTGCCAGCAGTTTAAAGGCAGGGGCCCCCGGGGAGCTGTTTTTT	CASSLKAGAPGELFF
TRBJ1-6	TRBV10-1	NA	NA	TGCGCCAGCAGTGATGGGGTCGGCAGGGTCCATTCACCCCTCCACTTT	CASSDGVGRVHSPLHF
TRBJ1-1	TRBV29-1	few	NA	TGCAGCGTTACGGTGAACACTGAAGCTTTCTTT	CSVTVNTEAFF
TRBJ2-2	TRBV4-1	once	NA	TGCGCCAGCAGCCAAGAAGGAATCTCAGGAAACACCGGGGAGCTGTTTTTT	CASSQEGISGNTGELFF
TRBJ1-4	TRBV28	few	NA	TGTGCCAGCAGAGAATCGACAAGACCTAATGAAAAACTGTTTTTT	CASRESTRPNEKLFF
TRBJ1-5	TRBV11-2	NA	NA	TGTGCCAGCAGCTCCCCAGGAAATCAGCCCCAGCATTTT	CASSSPGNQPQHF